The 8 T cell receptor beta chains below all came from one sample that was sequenced in a study of shared clonotypes between healthy human individuals. Repertoires were generated with immunoSEQ multiplex PCR, while TCRdb's copy carries only in-frame clones and drops some. The sample includes about 2.2 million clones, 93% of them seen just once. Positive CCR7 selection of CD45RO-negative cells yielded the naive CD8 cells, and terminally differentiated effector memory CD45RA+ cells were excluded. Sequenced sample: naive CD8+ T cells from PBMCs. The receptors come from a man between 18 and 35 years old in good health. Some clones in this sample may be carry-over from other donors' samples.

The J gene is TRBJ2-1, the V gene TRBV2; TRBD2 matches at 8 bases. This CDR3 is built from 14 residues. The germline gives CDR1 SNHLY, CDR2 FYNNEI. V dropped 5 bases and J dropped 4; count of bases not matched to a gene: 4. The CDR3: CASSRTSYYNEQFF. The CDR3 DNA follows: TGTGCCAGCAGTCGGACTAGCTATTACAATGAGCAGTTCTTC.

The chain links TRBV5-1 to TRBJ2-5; D remains unclear. CDR1 is SGHRS and CDR2 is YFSETQ in the germline V gene. The length of the CDR3 is 16 residues. The V gene lost 0 bases and the J gene lost 2 bases, with 14 bases spanning the gap. For the CDR3, the DNA is TGCGCCAGCAGCTTGGTATTTACAGTGATGCAAGAGACCCAGTACTTC. Translation gives CASSLVFTVMQETQYF.

This chain links TRBV29-1 with TRBJ2-1; D remains unclear. The CDR3 loop spans 16 amino acids. Germline CDR1 reads SQVTM; CDR2 reads ANQGSEA. Trimming cost V 0 bases and J 0 bases, with 12 bases left between them. The CDR3 is CSVEDFAVSSYNEQFF. In nucleotides, the CDR3 is TGCAGCGTTGAAGATTTCGCGGTTAGCTCCTACAATGAGCAGTTCTTC.

This chain links TRBV28 with TRBJ2-7, with TRBD2 matching 10 bases. The CDR3 has 17 residues. Germline-derived CDR1 and CDR2 are MDHEN and SYDVKM. V shed 6 bases, J shed 2 bases, and the junction held 13 bases outside the gene matches. The CDR3 sequence is CASSRDRKLAGTYEQYF. The CDR3, as DNA: TGTGCCAGCAGCCGGGACAGGAAACTAGCGGGAACCTACGAGCAGTACTTC.

The chain recombines TRBV28 with TRBJ1-3, with a tentative D call TRBD1 (6 bases). Germline CDR1 reads MDHEN; CDR2 reads SYDVKM. Deletions cut 6 bases from V and 1 base from J, with 16 bases between. CDR3 size: 16 residues. Written as DNA, the CDR3 is TGTGCCAGCAGGAGAACAGGGTTTTCGTCTGGAAACACCATATATTTT. Translating gives CASRRTGFSSGNTIYF.

This chain uses TRBV19 with TRBJ1-1; D gene unclear. This CDR3 spans 12 amino acids. Germline CDR1 and CDR2: LNHDA and SQIVND (reference sequence). V was pared by 4 bases and J by 4 bases, with 7 bases between. CDR3 sequence: CASSSRLTEAFF. CDR3 sequence (DNA): TGTGCCAGTAGTAGTCGGCTCACTGAAGCTTTCTTT.

This chain connects TRBV4-1 to TRBJ1-2; a possible D gene is TRBD1 (5 bases). V lost 1 base and J 8 bases, leaving 11 bases between the germline ends. The germline V gene encodes CDR1 MGHRA and CDR2 YSYEKL. The CDR3 contains 13 residues. DNA of the CDR3: TGCGCCAGCAGCCAAGTATCAGGGAACGGCTACACCTTC. Translating gives CASSQVSGNGYTF.

The chain joins TRBV11-2 to TRBJ2-1; D might be TRBD1 (5 bases). V was pared by 2 bases and J by 7 bases, with 9 bases between. This CDR3 contains 13 residues. Germline-derived CDR1 and CDR2 are SGHAT and FQNNGV. CDR3 nucleotides: TGTGCCAGCAGCTTAACAGGTGAGAATGAGCAGTTCTTC. Residues: CASSLTGENEQFF.